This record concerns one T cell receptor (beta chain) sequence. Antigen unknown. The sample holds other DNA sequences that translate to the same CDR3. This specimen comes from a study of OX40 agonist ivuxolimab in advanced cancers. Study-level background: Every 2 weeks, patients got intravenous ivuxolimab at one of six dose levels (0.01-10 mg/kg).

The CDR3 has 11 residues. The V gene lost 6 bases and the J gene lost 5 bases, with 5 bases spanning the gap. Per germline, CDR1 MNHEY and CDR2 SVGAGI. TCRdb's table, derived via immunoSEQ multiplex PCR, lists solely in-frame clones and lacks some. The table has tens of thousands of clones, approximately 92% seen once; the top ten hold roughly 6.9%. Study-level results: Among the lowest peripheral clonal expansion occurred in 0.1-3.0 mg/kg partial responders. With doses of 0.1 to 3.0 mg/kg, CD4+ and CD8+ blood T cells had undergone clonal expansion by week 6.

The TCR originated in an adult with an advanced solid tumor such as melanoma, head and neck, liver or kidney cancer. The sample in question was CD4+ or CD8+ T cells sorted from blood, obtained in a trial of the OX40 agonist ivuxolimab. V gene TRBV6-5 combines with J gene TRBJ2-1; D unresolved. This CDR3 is CASRKNNEQFF. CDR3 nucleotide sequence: TGTGCCAGCAGAAAAAACAATGAGCAGTTCTTC.